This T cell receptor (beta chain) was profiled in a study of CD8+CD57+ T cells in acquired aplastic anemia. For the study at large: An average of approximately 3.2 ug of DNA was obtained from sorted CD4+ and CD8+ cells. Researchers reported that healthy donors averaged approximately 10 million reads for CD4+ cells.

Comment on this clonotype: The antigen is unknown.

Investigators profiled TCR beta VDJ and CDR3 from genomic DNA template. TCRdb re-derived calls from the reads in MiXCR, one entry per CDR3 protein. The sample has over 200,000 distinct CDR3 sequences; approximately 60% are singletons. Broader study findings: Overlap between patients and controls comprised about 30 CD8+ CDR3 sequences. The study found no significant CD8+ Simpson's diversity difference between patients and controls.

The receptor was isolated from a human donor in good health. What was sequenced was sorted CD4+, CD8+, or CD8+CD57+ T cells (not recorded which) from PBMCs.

The CDR3 sequence: CASRETSGRFSEQFF. In DNA form, the CDR3 reads TGCGCCAGCAGGGAAACTAGCGGGAGGTTTAGTGAGCAGTTCTTC. The J gene is TRBJ2-1, the V gene TRBV10-2; 12 positions agree with TRBD2. The ends lost 6 bases at V and 9 bases at J; junction bases unmatched: 9. This CDR3 has 15 residues. The germline gives CDR1 WSHSY, CDR2 SAAADI.